This T cell receptor (beta chain) was obtained from a study of T-cell reconstitution after alpha-beta-depleted transplantation in children (dated by TCRdb to the mid-2010s). About the full investigation: Using TCR repertoire profiling, the study followed T-cell immune reconstitution in a quantitative way in children after TCRalphabeta/CD19-depleted allogeneic hematopoietic cell transplantation. Findings and caveats that apply to the study as a whole: Hyperexpanded clone frequencies declined over subsequent months; after one year, T-cell counts and TCRbeta diversity were mostly attributed to newly produced T cells. In some patients, the high TCRbeta diversity seen at day 60 was put down to recipient T cells and intrathymic progenitors that had survived conditioning. The apparently early alphabetaT-cell count recovery about two months after transplant was reportedly dependent on only several hundred rapidly expanded clones derived from non-depleted graft cells.

Germline trimming: 5 bases from V, 6 bases from J; junction bases outside gene matches: 10. Reading the germline V gene gives CDR1 MDHEN and CDR2 SYDVKM. CDR3 length: 14 amino acids, cysteine to phenylalanine. CDR3 DNA only is kept here, 42 bases in frame from base 1. Sample treatment or condition, as interpreted from the label and publication: allogeneic hematopoietic cell transplantation with graft depleted of TCRalphabeta T cells and CD19 B cells. TCRalphabeta/CD19-depleted allogeneic hematopoietic cell grafts were given to the transplant recipients, all of whom were children. In the case of this clonotype: The antigen this receptor binds is unknown. The sample holds no much larger clone one base away, and base qualities are not on file.

Library preparation employed PCR. Sequencing used an Illumina HiSeq 2500. TCR libraries were prepared with molecular barcoding, using unique molecular identifiers to normalize TCRbeta repertoire quantification. In-frame beta chains were kept once TCRdb had trimmed the public reads at Q25 with fastp and called clones with MiXCR. Identical CDR3 proteins give one entry, which carries the most common genes and DNA. Counted in this sample were about 150,000 distinct CDR3 sequences; 8.8% of them appeared once. The ten largest account for roughly 20% of the sample. This sequence was found in a female patient aged 2-10 years who had a stem cell transplant for congenital amegakaryocytic thrombocytopenia, so the T cells may come from the graft donor. Sequences were derived from PBMCs, mostly from graft donor cells, sampled 180 days after TCRalphabeta/CD19-depleted stem cell transplant. The sequence links TRBV28 to TRBJ2-7; 7 central nucleotides agree with TRBD1. The base sequence is TGTGCCAGCAGTCCGCCGGGACAGCTGTCCGAGCAGTACTTC. Translated, this is CASSPPGQLSEQYF. Reference TRBV28 and TRBJ2-7 proteins supply the regions before and after the CDR3; the full variable domain is: DVKVTQSSRYLVKRTGEKVFLECVQDMDHENMFWYRQDPGLGLRLIYFSYDVKMKEKGDIPEGYSVSREKKERFSLILESASTNQTSMYLCASSPPGQLSEQYFGPGTRLTVT.